The entry that follows covers one TCR beta chain sequence. Next came a second PCR, run for about 7 to 12 cycles, which used a sample-barcoded 5' primer along with a J-beta primer mix. TCRdb independently ran MiXCR on the 5' RACE reads; one entry per CDR3 protein. Among fewer than 1,000,000 distinct CDR3 sequences listed, about half were seen once. This sample is drawn from a study of blood T cells in healthy people across ages. This CDR3 contains 11 residues. Germline V gene lookup returns CDR1 GTSNPN and CDR2 SVGIG (reference sequence). The germline V and J ends were trimmed by 0 bases and 10 bases, with 10 bases remaining between them.

The receptor was isolated from a man older than 75 in good health. The sequencing sample was made of blood. This chain links TRBV30 with TRBJ2-7; D is undetermined. The CDR3 DNA sequence: TGTGCCTGGAGTGTGACCCACCGTCAGTACTTC. Residues: CAWSVTHRQYF.